These 27 T cell receptor beta chains originate from one sample sequenced in a study of blood T cell repertoires in COVID-19. Repertoires were generated with immunoSEQ multiplex PCR, while TCRdb's copy carries only in-frame clones and drops some. The sample consists of around 250,000 clones, around 93% of them appearing once. The sample comprised PBMCs or T cells enriched from blood (not recorded which). The receptors were sampled from a human donor in a cohort exposed to, infected with or recovered from COVID-19 (not recorded which). The donor label of this sample is uncertain.

The chain recombines TRBV30 with TRBJ2-7; TRBD1 matches 7 bases. V dropped 1 base and J dropped 5; count of bases not matched to a gene: 8. Germline CDR1 GTSNPN, CDR2 SVGIG (reference sequence). CDR3 length: 14 amino acids. As DNA, the CDR3 is TGTGCCTGGAGTGATCAGACAGGGTCCCACGAGCAGTACTTC. Translated: CAWSDQTGSHEQYF.

The table lists this clone with a count of one. The chain carries TRBV5-5 and TRBJ1-2; TRBD1 agrees at 10 bases. The CDR3 runs to 15 residues. The J segment lost 7 bases and the V segment lost 0 bases, leaving 6 bases of the junction unmatched. Germline CDR1 and CDR2: SGHKS and YYEKEE (reference sequence). CDR3 nucleotide sequence: TGTGCCAGCAGCTTGGTCGGACAGGGGGTGGGTGGCTACACCTTC. Translating gives CASSLVGQGVGGYTF. The complete variable domain, with remaining parts taken from reference TRBV5-5 and TRBJ1-2, reads DAGVTQSPTHLIKTRGQQVTLRCSPISGHKSVSWYQQVLGQGPQFIFQYYEKEERGRGNFPDRFSARQFPNYSSELNVNALLLGDSALYLCASSLVGQGVGGYTFGSGTRLTVV.

The chain is built from TRBV27 and TRBJ1-5; TRBD1 aligns across 7 bases. The CDR3 runs 14 residues. CDR1 and CDR2 (germline): MNHEY, SMNVEV (reference sequence). The junction had 10 bases not matched to a gene; V was cut back by 6 bases and J by 8 bases. CDR3 coding DNA: TGTGCCAGCAGCCGGGACAGTACTTTTGAGCCCCAGCATTTT. It specifies CASSRDSTFEPQHF.

The genes are TRBV2 and TRBJ2-4; TRBD1 matches at 9 bases. V lost 6 bases to trimming and J lost 7 bases; unmatched junction nucleotides: 7. The germline gives CDR1 SNHLY, CDR2 FYNNEI. The CDR3 contains 14 residues. CDR3 protein: CASSRDRDANIQYF. DNA for the CDR3: TGTGCCAGCAGCCGGGACAGGGACGCGAACATTCAGTACTTC.

This chain uses TRBV24-1 with TRBJ1-1, with 7 bases matching TRBD1. Germline trimming cut 8 bases from V and 3 bases from J; bases unmatched to any gene: 2. This CDR3 contains 12 residues. Germline loops: CDR1 KGHDR, CDR2 SFDVKD. CDR3 in DNA: TGTGCCACCAAGGGACAGCACACTGAAGCTTTCTTT. Translation gives CATKGQHTEAFF.

The gene calls are TRBV7-2 and TRBJ1-6; D is unclear. The CDR3 is made up of 18 amino acids. The germline gives CDR1 SGHTA, CDR2 FQGNSA. Between the trimmed V and J ends, which lost 0 bases and 0 bases, there was a span of 12 bases. In DNA, the CDR3 is TGTGCCAGCAGCTTAGCGGGTGGCGGTACCTCCTATAATTCACCCCTCCACTTT. This gives the protein CASSLAGGGTSYNSPLHF.

The chain couples TRBV4-1 to TRBJ2-2, with D possibly being TRBD2 (6 bases). From germline, CDR1 is MGHRA and CDR2 YSYEKL. The CDR3 consists of 16 residues. V shed 6 bases and J shed 6 bases, with 20 bases lying between them. The CDR3 protein is CASRPLGSRRAGELFF. The CDR3 nucleotides read TGCGCCAGCAGGCCCCTGGGATCCAGGAGGGCCGGGGAGCTGTTTTTT.

V gene TRBV27 combines with J gene TRBJ2-1, with 7 positions matching TRBD2. CDR1 and CDR2 (germline): MNHEY, SMNVEV (reference sequence). There are 13 residues in the CDR3. Trimming at V came to 4 bases and at J to 7 bases, leaving 4 bases not matched to a gene. The DNA of the CDR3 is TGTGCCAGCAGTTGGGGAGGGGCAAATGAGCAGTTCTTC. Encoded protein: CASSWGGANEQFF.

This clone is a singleton in its sample. The chain is built from TRBV18 and TRBJ2-6, with 8 bases aligning to TRBD1. The CDR3 covers 16 residues. V was pared by 3 bases and J by 2 bases, with 3 bases of the junction left unmatched. CDR1 and CDR2 from the germline V gene are KGHSH and LQKENI. The CDR3 region is CASSPQGAAGANVLTF. As DNA, the CDR3 is TGTGCCAGCTCACCCCAGGGGGCAGCTGGGGCCAACGTCCTGACTTTC.

The rearrangement uses TRBV5-1 and TRBJ1-6; 10 bases align to TRBD1. This CDR3 contains 19 residues. With 3 bases clipped from V and 0 bases from J, the junction kept 9 bases outside the gene matches. Germline CDR1 SGHRS, CDR2 YFSETQ. CDR3 in amino acids: CASSSWDRGLSSYNSPLHF. The CDR3, as DNA: TGCGCCAGCAGCTCCTGGGACAGGGGACTTAGCTCCTATAATTCACCCCTCCACTTT.

J is TRBJ1-5 and V is TRBV18; weak D call: TRBD1 (5 bases). The CDR3 is made up of 14 amino acids. CDR1 KGHSH and CDR2 LQKENI come from the germline V gene. The germline V and J ends were trimmed by 6 bases and 4 bases, with 13 bases remaining between them. The DNA for the CDR3 is TGTGCCAGCTCCCCCCAGCGGGGGAATCAGCCCCAGCATTTT. It yields the protein CASSPQRGNQPQHF.

The chain has TRBV12-5 and TRBJ1-4; 8 nucleotides line up with TRBD1. The CDR3 has 16 residues. In germline, CDR1 is LGHNT, CDR2 FRNRAP. The V gene end was trimmed by 0 bases and the J gene end by 5 bases; junction bases not matched to a gene: 5. This CDR3 reads CASGLVPGTGNEKLFF. DNA for the CDR3: TGTGCTAGTGGTTTGGTACCCGGGACAGGAAATGAAAAACTGTTTTTT.

The V gene is TRBV19, the J gene TRBJ1-2; 7 positions agree with TRBD1. V was pared by 4 bases and J by 4 bases, with 3 bases of the junction left unmatched. The CDR3 loop spans 13 amino acids. Germline CDR1 LNHDA, CDR2 SQIVND (reference sequence). The DNA for the CDR3 is TGTGCCAGTAGTACGACAGGGACCTATGGCTACACCTTC. It translates to CASSTTGTYGYTF.

This clone was recorded only once. The V gene is TRBV15, the J gene TRBJ1-5; D may be TRBD1 (5 bases). The CDR3 extends over 17 amino acids. Trimming took 5 bases from V and 7 from J, leaving 24 bases between them. Germline CDR1 is LNHNV and CDR2 is YYDKDF (reference sequence). DNA of the CDR3: TGTGCCACCAGCTCACTGGGGGGGTACTCTACTAACCAGCCCCAGCATTTT. Translated, it gives CATSSLGGYSTNQPQHF. Filled out from reference TRBV15 and TRBJ1-5, the complete variable domain reads DAMVIQNPRYQVTQFGKPVTLSCSQTLNHNVMYWYQQKSSQAPKLLFHYYDKDFNNEADTPDNFQSRRPNTSFCFLDIRSPGLGDTAMYLCATSSLGGYSTNQPQHFGDGTRLSIL.

This rearrangement joins TRBV6-2 or TRBV6-3 to TRBJ2-6; D gene uncertain. The CDR3 sequence is 13 residues long. Trimming left V 6 bases short and J 3 bases short, with 6 bases between. Germline V gene data show CDR1 as MNHEY and CDR2 as SVGEGT. CDR3 in amino acids: CASSQSGANVLTF. CDR3 DNA: TGTGCCAGCAGCCAGAGTGGGGCCAACGTCCTGACTTTC.

The rearrangement joins TRBV5-6 to TRBJ1-6; D gene uncertain. V was cut by 4 bases and J by 3 bases, with 8 bases left in between. The CDR3 runs to 14 residues. Germline lookup yields CDR1 SGHDT and CDR2 YYEEEE. The CDR3 spells CASSRRGYNSPLHF. The CDR3 DNA reads TGTGCCAGCAGCCGGCGGGGCTATAATTCACCCCTCCACTTT.

The chain is built from TRBV27 and TRBJ1-2, with unresolved D. V lost 8 bases, J lost 0 bases, and 16 bases lay in between. CDR1 and CDR2 from the germline V gene are MNHEY and SMNVEV (reference sequence). This CDR3 has 15 amino acids. DNA for the CDR3: TGTGCCAGCTCACGAAGTGGCAGAACTAACTATGGCTACACCTTC. It yields the protein CASSRSGRTNYGYTF.

This clone was found once. The chain carries TRBV5-1 and TRBJ2-6; 9 bases match TRBD1. Germline V gives CDR1 SGHRS, CDR2 YFSETQ. The CDR3 contains 20 residues. The V gene end was trimmed by 7 bases and the J gene end by 1 base; junction bases not matched to a gene: 18. This CDR3 reads CASRKQGADLIASGANVLTF. CDR3 nucleotide sequence: TGCGCCAGCCGTAAACAGGGGGCGGACTTAATCGCGTCTGGGGCCAACGTCCTGACTTTC.

The chain combines TRBV5-1 with TRBJ1-1; D possibly corresponds to TRBD1 (5 bases). CDR3 size: 13 residues. The germline gives CDR1 SGHRS, CDR2 YFSETQ. V lost 1 base and J 5 bases, leaving 9 bases between the germline ends. The CDR3 reads CASSLTGETEAFF. The CDR3 DNA is TGCGCCAGCAGCTTGACAGGAGAGACTGAAGCTTTCTTT.

This clone was picked up one time. This chain links TRBV24-1 with TRBJ2-3; D remains ambiguous. This CDR3 is 15 amino acids long. Germline-derived CDR1 and CDR2 are KGHDR and SFDVKD. The germline V and J ends were trimmed by 0 bases and 0 bases, with 6 bases remaining between them. DNA of the CDR3: TGTGCCACCAGTGATTTGGAGGCGAGCACAGATACGCAGTATTTT. This translates into CATSDLEASTDTQYF.

The count of this clone is one. The chain joins TRBV14 to TRBJ1-6; a weak D match, TRBD1 (6 bases). The CDR3 has 15 amino acids. V lost 3 bases, J lost 4 bases, and 10 bases lay in between. Germline V gene data show CDR1 as SGHDN and CDR2 as FVKESK. CDR3: CASSHVGTYNSPLHF. In nucleotides, the CDR3 is TGTGCCAGCAGCCATGTCGGGACATATAATTCACCCCTCCACTTT.

This clone showed up just once. The chain joins TRBV4-1 to TRBJ1-5; possible D gene TRBD1, 6 bases. Germline V gives CDR1 MGHRA, CDR2 YSYEKL. Trimming took off 4 bases at V and 4 bases at J, with 14 bases between the two ends. The CDR3 has 15 amino acids. The CDR3 loop is CASSLIHRENQPQHF. The CDR3 nucleotides read TGCGCCAGCAGCCTCATTCACAGGGAAAATCAGCCCCAGCATTTT.

The chain joins TRBV7-8 to TRBJ2-7; 13 nucleotides align to TRBD2. CDR1 SGHVS and CDR2 FQNEAQ come from the germline V gene. The V gene end was trimmed by 3 bases and the J gene end by 3 bases; junction bases not matched to a gene: 11. The CDR3 consists of 18 residues. CDR3 DNA sequence: TGTGCCAGCAGCTTTCCGGGACTAGCGGGGCCGAGGGGCTACGAGCAGTACTTC. Translation gives CASSFPGLAGPRGYEQYF.

This rearrangement joins TRBV21-1 to TRBJ1-3; TRBD1 reflects the table's D call only, with no check against the DNA. TRBV21-1 is a documented pseudogene. CDR3 size: 20 residues. The CDR3, as DNA: TGTGCCAGCAGCACCCGGCCCGGGACAGGGAGGGCGCTCTCTGGAAACACCATATATTTT. Amino acids: CASSTRPGTGRALSGNTIYF.

The V and J genes are TRBV19 and TRBJ2-3, with 7 bases that match TRBD2. The junction had 1 base not matched to a gene; V was cut back by 1 base and J by 3 bases. Germline lookup yields CDR1 LNHDA and CDR2 SQIVND (reference sequence). The CDR3 is 14 amino acids. CDR3 loop: CASSIAGGTDTQYF. CDR3 nucleotide sequence: TGTGCCAGTAGTATAGCGGGGGGTACAGATACGCAGTATTTT.

The V gene is TRBV4-3, the J gene TRBJ2-5; no firm D call. The CDR3 totals 15 residues. Germline values: CDR1 LGHNA, CDR2 YSLEER. The ends were cut back, 4 bases at V and 5 bases at J, with 17 bases in the middle. As DNA, the CDR3 is TGCGCCAGCAGCCGCAGCTCTTCTCCCGGGGAGACCCAGTACTTC. As protein: CASSRSSSPGETQYF.

V usage is TRBV7-8 and J usage is TRBJ2-7, with no clear D. Trimming removed 2 bases from V and 2 bases from J, with 4 bases in between. Germline V gives CDR1 SGHVS, CDR2 FQNEAQ. This CDR3 is built from 12 residues. The CDR3 coding sequence is TGTGCCAGCAGCTTACCTACCTACGAGCAGTACTTC. It codes for CASSLPTYEQYF.